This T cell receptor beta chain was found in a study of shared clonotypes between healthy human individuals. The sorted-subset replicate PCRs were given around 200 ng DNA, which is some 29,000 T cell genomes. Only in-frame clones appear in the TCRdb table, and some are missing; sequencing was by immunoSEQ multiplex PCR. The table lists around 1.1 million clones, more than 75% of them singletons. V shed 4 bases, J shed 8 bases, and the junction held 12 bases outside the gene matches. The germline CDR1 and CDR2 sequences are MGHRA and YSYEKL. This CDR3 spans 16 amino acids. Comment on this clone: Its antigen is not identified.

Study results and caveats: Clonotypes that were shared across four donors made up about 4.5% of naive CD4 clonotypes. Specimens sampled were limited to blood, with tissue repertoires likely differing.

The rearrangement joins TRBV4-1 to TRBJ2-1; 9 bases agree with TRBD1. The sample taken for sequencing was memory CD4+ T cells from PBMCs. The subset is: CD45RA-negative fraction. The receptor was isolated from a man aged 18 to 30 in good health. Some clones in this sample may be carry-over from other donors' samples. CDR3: CASSRSIQGARYEQFF. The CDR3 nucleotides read TGCGCCAGCAGCCGATCCATACAGGGGGCGCGTTATGAGCAGTTCTTC.